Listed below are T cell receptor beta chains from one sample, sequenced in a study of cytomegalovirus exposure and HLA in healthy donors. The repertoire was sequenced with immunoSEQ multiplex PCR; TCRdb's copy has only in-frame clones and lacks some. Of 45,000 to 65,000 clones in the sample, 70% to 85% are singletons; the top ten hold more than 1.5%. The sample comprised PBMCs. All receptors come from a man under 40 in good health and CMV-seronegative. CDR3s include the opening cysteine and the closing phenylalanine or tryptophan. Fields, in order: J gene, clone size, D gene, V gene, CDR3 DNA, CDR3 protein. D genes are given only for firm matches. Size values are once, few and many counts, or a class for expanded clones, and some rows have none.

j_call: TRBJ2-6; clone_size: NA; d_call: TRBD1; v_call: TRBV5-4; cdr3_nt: TGTGCCAGCAGCTTGCCGATGACAGGGGCTGGGGCCAACGTCCTGACTTTC; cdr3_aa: CASSLPMTGAGANVLTF
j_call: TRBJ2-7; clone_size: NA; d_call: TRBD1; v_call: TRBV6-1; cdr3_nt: TGTGCCAGCAGTGAAGGGGGGACAGCTTCCTACGAGCAGTACTTC; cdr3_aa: CASSEGGTASYEQYF
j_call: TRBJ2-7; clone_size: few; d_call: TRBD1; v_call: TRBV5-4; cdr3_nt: TGTGCCAGCACCAGACAGGGTTCGGACGAGCAGTACTTC; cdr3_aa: CASTRQGSDEQYF
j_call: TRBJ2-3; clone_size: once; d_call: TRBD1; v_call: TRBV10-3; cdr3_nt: TGTGCCATCAGGACAGGGGAAACAGATACGCAGTATTTT; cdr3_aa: CAIRTGETDTQYF
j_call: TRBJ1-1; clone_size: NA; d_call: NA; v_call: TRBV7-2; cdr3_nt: TGTGCCAGCAGCCCCCCCCCTCGAGACACTGAAGCTTTCTTT; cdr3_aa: CASSPPPRDTEAFF
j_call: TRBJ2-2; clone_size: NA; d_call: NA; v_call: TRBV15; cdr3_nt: TGTGCCACCAGCAACCCAAACCGGTCCGCGAACACCGGGGAGCTGTTTTTT; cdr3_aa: CATSNPNRSANTGELFF
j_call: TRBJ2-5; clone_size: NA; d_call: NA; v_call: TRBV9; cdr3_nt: TGTGCCAGCAGCGTAAGCCCCCGCAGGCAAGAGACCCAGTACTTC; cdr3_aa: CASSVSPRRQETQYF
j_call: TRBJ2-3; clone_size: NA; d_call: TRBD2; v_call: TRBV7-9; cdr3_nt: TGTGCCAGCAGCTCGGGACTAGCGGGAGTCACAGATACGCAGTATTTT; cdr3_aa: CASSSGLAGVTDTQYF
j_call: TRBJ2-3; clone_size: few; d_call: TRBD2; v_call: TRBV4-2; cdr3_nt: TGTGCCAGCAGCCAAGAACGGGAGGGCCCAGATACGCAGTATTTT; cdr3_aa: CASSQEREGPDTQYF
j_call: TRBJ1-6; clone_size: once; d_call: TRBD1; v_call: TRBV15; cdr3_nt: TGTGCCACCAGCAGGGAAAGACAGGGGATTACCTTGAATTCACCCCTCCACTTT; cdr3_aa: CATSRERQGITLNSPLHF
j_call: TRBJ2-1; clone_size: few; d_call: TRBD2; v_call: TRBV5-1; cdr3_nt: TGCGCCAGCAGCTTTAGCGGGAGCTCCTACAATGAGCAGTTCTTC; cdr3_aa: CASSFSGSSYNEQFF
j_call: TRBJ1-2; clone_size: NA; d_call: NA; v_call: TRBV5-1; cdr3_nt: TGCGCCAGCAGCGGGGAGCATCCCGGCAGTGGGTCGGGCTACACCTTC; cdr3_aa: CASSGEHPGSGSGYTF
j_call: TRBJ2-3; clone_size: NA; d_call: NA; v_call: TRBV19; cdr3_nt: TGTGCCAGTAGTATGGTAGCGAGTAGCACAGATACGCAGTATTTT; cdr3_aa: CASSMVASSTDTQYF
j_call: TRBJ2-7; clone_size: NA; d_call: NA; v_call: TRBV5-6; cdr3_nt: TGTGCCAGCAGCTTGGCCGCCTACGAGCAGTACTTC; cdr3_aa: CASSLAAYEQYF
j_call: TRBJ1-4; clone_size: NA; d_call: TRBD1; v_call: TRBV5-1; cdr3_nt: TGCGCCAGCAGCTTAAGACAGGGGGATGAAAAACTGTTTTTT; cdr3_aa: CASSLRQGDEKLFF
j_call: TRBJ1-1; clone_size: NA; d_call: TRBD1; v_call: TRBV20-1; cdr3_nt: TGCAGTGCCGGACGGGCAGGGGGCGCTTTCTTT; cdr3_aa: CSAGRAGGAFF
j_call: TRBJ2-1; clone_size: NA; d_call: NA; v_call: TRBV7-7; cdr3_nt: TGTGCTAGCAGCTTAGCGGGACAGAGCTCCTACAATGAGCAGTTCTTC; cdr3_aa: CASSLAGQSSYNEQFF
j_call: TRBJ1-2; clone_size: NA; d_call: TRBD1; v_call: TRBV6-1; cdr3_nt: TGTGCCAGCAGTGAAGTACCGGGACAGAGACATGGCTACACCTTC; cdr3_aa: CASSEVPGQRHGYTF
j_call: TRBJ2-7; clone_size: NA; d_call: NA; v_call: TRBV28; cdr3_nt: TGTGCCAGCAGTTTAGTAGAGCGGGTCCAGCCGAGGGAGCAGTACTTC; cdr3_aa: CASSLVERVQPREQYF
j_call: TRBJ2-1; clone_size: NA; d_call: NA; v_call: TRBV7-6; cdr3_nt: TGTGCCAGCAGCGAGCCACAGGCCTCCTACAATGAGCAGTTCTTC; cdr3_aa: CASSEPQASYNEQFF